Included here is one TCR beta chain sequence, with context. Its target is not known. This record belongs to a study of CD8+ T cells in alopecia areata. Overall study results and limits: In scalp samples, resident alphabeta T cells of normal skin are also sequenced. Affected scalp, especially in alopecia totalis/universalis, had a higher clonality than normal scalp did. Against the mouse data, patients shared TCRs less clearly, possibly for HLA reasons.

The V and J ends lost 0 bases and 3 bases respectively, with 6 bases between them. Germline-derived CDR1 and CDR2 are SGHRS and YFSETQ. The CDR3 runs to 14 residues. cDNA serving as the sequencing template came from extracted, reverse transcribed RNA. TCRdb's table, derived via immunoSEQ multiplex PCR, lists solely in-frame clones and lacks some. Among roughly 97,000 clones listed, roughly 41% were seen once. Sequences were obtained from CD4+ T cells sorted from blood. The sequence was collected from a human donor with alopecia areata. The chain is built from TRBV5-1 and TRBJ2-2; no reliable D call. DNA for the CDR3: TGCGCCAGCAGCTTGGTGGTACACACCGGGGAGCTGTTTTTT. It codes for CASSLVVHTGELFF.